The next 19 T cell receptor beta chains were all read from a single sample in a study of cytomegalovirus exposure and HLA in healthy donors. PCR amplification relied on 60 Vbeta primers (plus 13 Jbeta primers). Data came from immunoSEQ multiplex PCR; TCRdb stores just in-frame clones and leaves some out. The sample holds 99,000 or so clones, about 79% seen once. Sequences were obtained from PBMCs. Every receptor here comes from a male donor in good health and CMV-seropositive.

The rearrangement links TRBV11-2 to TRBJ1-1, with TRBD1 identical over 7 bases. J lost 0 bases, V lost 7 bases, and 5 bases had no gene match. Germline CDR1 is SGHAT and CDR2 is FQNNGV. The CDR3 covers 14 residues. CDR3 coding DNA: TGTGCCAGCACCGTGACAGGGATGAACACTGAAGCTTTCTTT. This gives the protein CASTVTGMNTEAFF.

V and J are TRBV4-1 and TRBJ2-7, with 13 bases that match TRBD2. The CDR3 runs 18 residues. Germline loops: CDR1 MGHRA, CDR2 YSYEKL. J gave up 0 bases and V 1 base, and 6 bases lay outside the gene matches. For the CDR3, the DNA is TGCGCCAGCAGCCAAGGACTAGCGGGGGGCCATAGCTCCTACGAGCAGTACTTC. Residues: CASSQGLAGGHSSYEQYF.

Of note for this clone: Different DNA sequences within this sample yield the same CDR3. The chain recombines TRBV30 with TRBJ1-6; D remains ambiguous. CDR3 length: 14 residues. Germline-derived CDR1 and CDR2 are GTSNPN and SVGIG (reference sequence). V gave up 5 bases and J gave up 1 base, with 9 bases separating them. The CDR3 reads CAWRYKSYNSPLHF. DNA for the CDR3: TGTGCCTGGCGGTATAAATCCTATAATTCACCCCTCCACTTT.

The rearrangement links TRBV5-6 to TRBJ1-1; D is unclear. Trimming pared 3 bases from V and 9 bases from J, leaving 24 bases between. This CDR3 comprises 16 residues. Germline assignment: CDR1 SGHDT and CDR2 YYEEEE. The chain's CDR3 is CASSSEADGWYPQAFF. In DNA, the CDR3 is TGTGCCAGCAGCTCGGAGGCCGACGGTTGGTATCCCCAAGCTTTCTTT.

The CDR3 DNA reads as TGCGCCAGCAGCGTAGACGGGTTGAACACTGAAGCTTTCTTT. Translating gives CASSVDGLNTEAFF. The chain recombines TRBV5-1 with TRBJ1-1; no reliable D call. CDR3 length: 14 amino acids. The V end lost 4 bases, the J end lost 0 bases, and 10 bases lay between the germline ends. CDR1 is SGHRS, CDR2 YFSETQ, per germline.

The chain uses TRBV30 and TRBJ1-2, with 8 bases that match TRBD1. Trimming cost V 3 bases and J 8 bases; bases outside gene matches: 11. Per germline, CDR1 GTSNPN and CDR2 SVGIG (reference sequence). The CDR3 consists of 14 residues. The CDR3 DNA follows: TGTGCCTGGAGCAGTACAGGGGGGATGACGGGCTACACCTTC. It is translated as CAWSSTGGMTGYTF.

The chain couples TRBV30 to TRBJ2-3; 8 bases agree with TRBD2. The CDR3 totals 15 residues. The germline V gene encodes CDR1 GTSNPN and CDR2 SVGIG (reference sequence). The J segment lost 2 bases and the V segment lost 0 bases, leaving 4 bases of the junction unmatched. The CDR3 DNA reads TGTGCCTGGAGTGTATTAGCGGGGATCACAGATACGCAGTATTTT. Protein sequence: CAWSVLAGITDTQYF. Supplemented by reference TRBV30 and TRBJ2-3, the full variable domain reads SQTIHQWPATLVQPVGSPLSLECTVEGTSNPNLYWYRQAAGRGLQLLFYSVGIGQISSEVPQNLSASRPQDRQFILSSKKLLLSDSGFYLCAWSVLAGITDTQYFGPGTRLTVL.

This chain links TRBV5-1 with TRBJ1-1, with TRBD1 as a possible D gene (5 bases). V lost 2 bases and J 3 bases, leaving 14 bases between the germline ends. Germline CDR1 and CDR2: SGHRS and YFSETQ. CDR3 length: 15 residues. The CDR3 DNA reads TGCGCCAGCAGCTTAGGAAGGGGCAAGGACACTGAAGCTTTCTTT. Translated: CASSLGRGKDTEAFF.

The chain combines TRBV4-1 with TRBJ1-5, with TRBD1 identical over 12 bases. CDR3 length equals 15 residues. The germline CDR1 and CDR2 sequences are MGHRA and YSYEKL. Unmatched junction bases numbered 4, after V lost 4 bases and J lost 6 bases. The CDR3 loop reads CASSPGQGASQPQHF. The CDR3 DNA follows: TGCGCCAGCAGCCCGGGACAGGGGGCGAGTCAGCCCCAGCATTTT.

The J gene is TRBJ1-5, the V gene TRBV30; D gene unclear. The CDR3 loop spans 12 amino acids. The V and J ends lost 1 base and 6 bases respectively, with 7 bases between them. Germline V lookup: CDR1 GTSNPN, CDR2 SVGIG (reference sequence). The CDR3 coding sequence is TGTGCCTGGAGTGCGGAGGGTCAGCCCCAGCATTTT. The encoded protein is CAWSAEGQPQHF.

This clone was observed a single time. The rearrangement joins TRBV30 to TRBJ2-7; 7 bases fit TRBD1. Trimming cost V 8 bases and J 1 base; bases outside gene matches: 2. Germline CDR1 is GTSNPN and CDR2 is SVGIG (reference sequence). There are 11 residues in the CDR3. CDR3 protein: CAGTESYEQYF. Here the CDR3 DNA reads TGTGCCGGGACAGAATCCTACGAGCAGTACTTC. Combining the CDR3 with reference TRBV30 and TRBJ2-7 gives the whole variable domain SQTIHQWPATLVQPVGSPLSLECTVEGTSNPNLYWYRQAAGRGLQLLFYSVGIGQISSEVPQNLSASRPQDRQFILSSKKLLLSDSGFYLCAGTESYEQYFGPGTRLTVT.

This rearrangement joins TRBV30 to TRBJ1-1, with D unresolved. From germline, CDR1 is GTSNPN and CDR2 SVGIG (reference sequence). V was clipped by 2 bases and J by 0 bases, with 4 bases between them. This CDR3 is 12 amino acids long. The CDR3 loop is CAWSLMNTEAFF. CDR3 DNA: TGTGCCTGGAGTCTTATGAACACTGAAGCTTTCTTT.

In this sample, this clone turned up a few times. The chain couples TRBV6-5 to TRBJ2-1; no clear D. The CDR3 runs to 13 residues. Trimming left V 0 bases short and J 8 bases short, with 8 bases between. The germline gives CDR1 MNHEY, CDR2 SVGAGI. This CDR3 is CASSYSAVYEQFF. The CDR3 DNA sequence: TGTGCCAGCAGTTACTCTGCGGTCTATGAGCAGTTCTTC.

The genes are TRBV6-4 and TRBJ2-3; unclear D gene. V shed 6 bases and J shed 0 bases, with 13 bases lying between them. This CDR3 has 15 amino acids. The germline V gene has CDR1 MRHNA and CDR2 SNTAGT. The CDR3 DNA reads TGTGCCAGCAGGTCGGAGTACCTAAGCACAGATACGCAGTATTTT. This codes for CASRSEYLSTDTQYF.

The chain carries TRBV2 and TRBJ2-7, with TRBD2 matching over 15 bases. V gave up 3 bases and J gave up 2 bases; unmatched junction bases: 17. Germline values: CDR1 SNHLY, CDR2 FYNNEI. The CDR3 runs 21 residues. The CDR3 DNA reads as TGTGCCAGCAGTGATATCGAATGGGCGGTCGGGACTAGCGGGGGGCCCTACGAGCAGTACTTC. Its protein product is CASSDIEWAVGTSGGPYEQYF.

The chain has TRBV7-2 and TRBJ1-2; a possible D gene is TRBD1 (6 bases). From germline, CDR1 is SGHTA and CDR2 FQGNSA. Trimming took off 4 bases at V and 0 bases at J, with 12 bases between the two ends. This CDR3 contains 15 residues. The CDR3 coding sequence is TGTGCCAGCAGCTCAGGGGTGGAGGCTAACTATGGCTACACCTTC. Residues: CASSSGVEANYGYTF. Complete variable domain (other parts from reference TRBV7-2 and TRBJ1-2): GAGVSQSPSNKVTEKGKDVELRCDPISGHTALYWYRQSLGQGLEFLIYFQGNSAPDKSGLPSDRFSAERTGGSVSTLTIQRTQQEDSAVYLCASSSGVEANYGYTFGSGTRLTVV.

V gene TRBV6-6 combines with J gene TRBJ2-7; the match to TRBD1 covers 7 bases. From germline, CDR1 is MNHNY and CDR2 SVGAGI (reference sequence). V was clipped by 8 bases and J by 2 bases; unmatched bases: 6. CDR3 size: 13 residues. As DNA, the CDR3 is TGTGCCAGCGTACAGGGGCCCACCTACGAGCAGTACTTC. Translation gives CASVQGPTYEQYF.

The chain has TRBV4-1 and TRBJ2-5, with 11 bases matching TRBD2. From germline, CDR1 is MGHRA and CDR2 YSYEKL. The trim removed 5 bases at V and 1 base at J, leaving 3 bases unmatched. The CDR3 has 15 residues. CDR3 sequence: CASSGGTSGQETQYF. DNA of the CDR3: TGCGCCAGCAGCGGCGGGACTAGCGGCCAAGAGACCCAGTACTTC.

The chain has TRBV7-6 and TRBJ1-5; the D is unclear. This CDR3 spans 14 amino acids. Trimming pared 5 bases from V and 3 bases from J, leaving 11 bases between. CDR1 is SGHVS and CDR2 is FNYEAQ in the germline V gene. The CDR3 bases are TGTGCCAGCAGCGCGGGCCCTTTCAATCAGCCCCAGCATTTT. Translating it yields CASSAGPFNQPQHF.